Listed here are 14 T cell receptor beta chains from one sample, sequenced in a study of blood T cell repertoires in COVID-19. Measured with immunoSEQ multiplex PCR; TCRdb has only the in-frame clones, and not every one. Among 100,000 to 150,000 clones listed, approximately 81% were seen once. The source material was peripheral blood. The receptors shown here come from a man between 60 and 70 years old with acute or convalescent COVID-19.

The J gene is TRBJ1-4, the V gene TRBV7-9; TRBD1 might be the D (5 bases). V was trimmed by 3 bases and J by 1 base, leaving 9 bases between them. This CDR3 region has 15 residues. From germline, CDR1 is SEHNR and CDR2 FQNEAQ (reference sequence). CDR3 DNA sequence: TGTGCCAGCAGCTTGTTCCAGGGAACTAATGAAAAACTGTTTTTT. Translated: CASSLFQGTNEKLFF.

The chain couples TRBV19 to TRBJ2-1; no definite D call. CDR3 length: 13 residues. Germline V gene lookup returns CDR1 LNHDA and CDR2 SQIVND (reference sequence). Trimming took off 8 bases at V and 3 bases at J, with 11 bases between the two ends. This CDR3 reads CASSWRNYNEQFF. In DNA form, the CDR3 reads TGTGCCAGTTCTTGGCGGAACTACAATGAGCAGTTCTTC.

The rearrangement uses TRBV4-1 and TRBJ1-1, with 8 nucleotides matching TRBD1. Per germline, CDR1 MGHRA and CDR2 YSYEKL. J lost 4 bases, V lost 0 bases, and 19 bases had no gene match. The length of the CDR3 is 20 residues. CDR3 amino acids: CASSQDSGLRDRSSSTEAFF. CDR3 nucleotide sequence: TGCGCCAGCAGCCAAGATAGCGGGCTCCGGGACAGGTCGTCTTCCACTGAAGCTTTCTTT.

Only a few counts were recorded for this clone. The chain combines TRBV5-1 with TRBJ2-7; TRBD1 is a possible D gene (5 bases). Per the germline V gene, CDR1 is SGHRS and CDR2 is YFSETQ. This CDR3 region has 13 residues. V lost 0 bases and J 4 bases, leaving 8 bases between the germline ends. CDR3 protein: CASSLDRTYEQYF. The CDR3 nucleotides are TGCGCCAGCAGCTTGGACAGGACGTACGAGCAGTACTTC.

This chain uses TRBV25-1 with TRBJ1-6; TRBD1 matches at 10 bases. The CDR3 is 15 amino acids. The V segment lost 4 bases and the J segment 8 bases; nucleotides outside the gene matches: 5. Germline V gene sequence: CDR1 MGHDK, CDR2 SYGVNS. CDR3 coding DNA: TGTGCCAGCAGTGCGGACAGGGGGTTCCATTCACCCCTCCACTTT. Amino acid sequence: CASSADRGFHSPLHF.

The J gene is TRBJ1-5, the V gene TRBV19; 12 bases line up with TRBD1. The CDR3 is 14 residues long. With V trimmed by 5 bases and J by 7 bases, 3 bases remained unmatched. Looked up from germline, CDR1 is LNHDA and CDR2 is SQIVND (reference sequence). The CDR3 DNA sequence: TGTGCCAGTAGTGGGACAGGGGGCCCCCAGCCCCAGCATTTT. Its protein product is CASSGTGGPQPQHF.

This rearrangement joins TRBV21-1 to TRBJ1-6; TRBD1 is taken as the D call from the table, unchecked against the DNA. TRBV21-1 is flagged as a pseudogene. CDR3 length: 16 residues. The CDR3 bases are TGTGCCAGCAGCGAAATACAGGGTGAAGGGAATTCACCCCTCCACTTT. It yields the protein CASSEIQGEGNSPLHF.

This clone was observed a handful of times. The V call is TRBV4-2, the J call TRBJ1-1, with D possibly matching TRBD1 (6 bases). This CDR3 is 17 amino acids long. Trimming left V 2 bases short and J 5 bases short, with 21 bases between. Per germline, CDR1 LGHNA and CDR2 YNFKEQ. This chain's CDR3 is CASSQSDRSSYGTEAFF. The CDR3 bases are TGTGCCAGCAGCCAATCTGACAGGAGCTCTTATGGGACTGAAGCTTTCTTT.

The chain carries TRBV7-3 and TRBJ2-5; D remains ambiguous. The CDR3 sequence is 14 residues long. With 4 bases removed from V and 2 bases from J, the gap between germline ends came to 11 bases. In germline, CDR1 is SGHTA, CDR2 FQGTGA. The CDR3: CASSSLGAQETQYF. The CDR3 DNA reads TGTGCCAGCAGCTCCCTGGGCGCACAAGAGACCCAGTACTTC.

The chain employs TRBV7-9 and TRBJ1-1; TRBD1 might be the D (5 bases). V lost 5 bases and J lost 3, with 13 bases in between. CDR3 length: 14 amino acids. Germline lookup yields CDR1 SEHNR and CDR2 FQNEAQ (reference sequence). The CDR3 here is CASSERGGDTEAFF. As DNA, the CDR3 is TGTGCCAGCAGCGAACGGGGCGGGGACACTGAAGCTTTCTTT. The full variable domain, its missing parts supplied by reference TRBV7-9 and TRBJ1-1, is DTGVSQNPRHKITKRGQNVTFRCDPISEHNRLYWYRQTLGQGPEFLTYFQNEAQLEKSRLLSDRFSAERPKGSFSTLEIQRTEQGDSAMYLCASSERGGDTEAFFGQGTRLTVV.

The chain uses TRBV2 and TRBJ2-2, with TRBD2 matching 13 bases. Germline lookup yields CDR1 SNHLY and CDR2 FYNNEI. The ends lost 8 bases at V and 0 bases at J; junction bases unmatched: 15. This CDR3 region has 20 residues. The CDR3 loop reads CASEKPGLAGLSANTGELFF. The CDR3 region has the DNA TGTGCCAGCGAGAAACCGGGACTAGCGGGATTGAGCGCGAACACCGGGGAGCTGTTTTTT. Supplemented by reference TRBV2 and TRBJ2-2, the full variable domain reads EPEVTQTPSHQVTQMGQEVILRCVPISNHLYFYWYRQILGQKVEFLVSFYNNEISEKSEIFDDQFSVERPDGSNFTLKIRSTKLEDSAMYFCASEKPGLAGLSANTGELFFGEGSRLTVL.

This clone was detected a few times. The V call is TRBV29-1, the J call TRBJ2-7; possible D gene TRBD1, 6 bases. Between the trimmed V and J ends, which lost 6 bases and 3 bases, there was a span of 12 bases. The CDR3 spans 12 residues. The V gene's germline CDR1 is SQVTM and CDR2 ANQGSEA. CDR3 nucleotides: TGCAGCGTCCATGGACAGAGCTACGAGCAGTACTTC. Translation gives CSVHGQSYEQYF.

The CDR3 DNA follows: TGTGCCAGCAGCCTTACTAGCAGGTCCCCCCCAGATACGCAGTATTTT. It is translated as CASSLTSRSPPDTQYF. The chain joins TRBV9 to TRBJ2-3; possible D gene TRBD2, 6 bases. The V end lost 4 bases, the J end lost 4 bases, and 19 bases lay between the germline ends. The germline gives CDR1 SGDLS, CDR2 YYNGEE. CDR3 length: 16 residues.

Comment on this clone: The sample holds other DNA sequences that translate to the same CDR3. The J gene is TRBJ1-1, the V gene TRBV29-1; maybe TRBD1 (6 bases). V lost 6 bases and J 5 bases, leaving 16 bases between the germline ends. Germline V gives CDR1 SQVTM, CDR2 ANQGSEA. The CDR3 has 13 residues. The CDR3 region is CSVSGGGLTEAFF. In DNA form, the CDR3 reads TGCAGCGTCTCGGGAGGGGGGCTTACTGAAGCTTTCTTT.